The 19 T cell receptor beta chains below come from one sample, sequenced in a study of T cells in Graves' hyperthyroidism and ophthalmopathy. Researchers amplified the TCR beta CDR3 regions from RNA transcripts. TCR CDR3 regions were first amplified by RT-PCR with HTBI primers. TCRdb re-called the multiplex PCR reads through MiXCR, storing one row per CDR3 protein. The sample shows 600,000 to 650,000 distinct CDR3 sequences, roughly 20% of them seen only once. Material for sequencing was blood. The receptors were gathered from a man aged 25 to 45 with Graves' ophthalmopathy.

As for this clonotype: The final CDR3 position lacks the conserved phenylalanine or tryptophan, pointing to a likely read error. The rearrangement uses TRBV6-1 and TRBJ2-7; 8 bases are a match to TRBD1. This CDR3 is built from 14 residues. CDR1 is MNHNS, CDR2 SASEGT, per germline. The ends lost 6 bases at V and 2 bases at J; junction bases unmatched: 6. The CDR3 region is CASSDRGPPYEQYL. DNA for the CDR3: TGTGCCAGCAGCGACAGGGGCCCTCCCTACGAGCAGTACCTC.

This clonotype was seen only a few times. The chain carries TRBV6-2 or TRBV6-3 and TRBJ2-1; 12 positions agree with TRBD2. Germline values: CDR1 MNHEY, CDR2 SVGEGT. The CDR3 extends over 16 amino acids. V was clipped by 5 bases and J by 9 bases; unmatched bases: 11. The CDR3 sequence is CASSQLATSGSGEQFF. CDR3 in DNA: TGTGCCAGCAGTCAACTGGCGACTAGCGGGAGTGGTGAGCAGTTCTTC.

The table lists this clonotype with a few counts. This chain joins TRBV20-1 and TRBJ2-7, with D hard to call. V was pared by 0 bases and J by 2 bases, with 8 bases between. The germline CDR1 and CDR2 sequences are DFQATT and SNEGSKA (reference sequence). The CDR3 loop spans 13 amino acids. This CDR3 is CSARDRAPYEQYF. The DNA of the CDR3 is TGCAGTGCTAGAGATCGGGCTCCCTACGAGCAGTACTTC.

This clonotype was counted ten times or more. The CDR3 DNA sequence: TGTGCCAGCAGCCCTTCGGTCGGGGACCCTCGCACAGATACGCAGTATTTT. The encoded protein is CASSPSVGDPRTDTQYF. The V call is TRBV13, the J call TRBJ2-3; either TRBD1 or TRBD2 may fit D (5 bases each). The CDR3 consists of 17 residues. V dropped 5 bases and J dropped 1 base, with 19 bases sitting between them. Germline assignment: CDR1 PRHDT and CDR2 FYEKMQ (reference sequence).

The J gene is TRBJ2-1, the V gene TRBV27; TRBD1 or TRBD2 may be the D gene (5 bases each). The germline V gene encodes CDR1 MNHEY and CDR2 SMNVEV (reference sequence). The CDR3 loop spans 16 amino acids. V shed 5 bases and J shed 6 bases, with 20 bases lying between them. In nucleotides, the CDR3 is TGTGCCAGCAGTCTAAAGGGGACGGGATCCAGCAATGAGCAGTTCTTC. This codes for CASSLKGTGSSNEQFF.

The J gene is TRBJ1-1, the V gene TRBV28, with 11 bases aligning to TRBD1. The germline V gene encodes CDR1 MDHEN and CDR2 SYDVKM. This CDR3 is 16 amino acids long. Trimming removed 6 bases from V and 5 bases from J; junction bases left unmatched: 11. CDR3: CASSRRPGTGGTEAFF. The CDR3 DNA reads as TGTGCCAGCAGCCGTCGGCCCGGGACAGGGGGTACTGAAGCTTTCTTT.

This clonotype was recorded at least ten times. This chain connects TRBV6-1 to TRBJ2-2; 7 nucleotides match TRBD2. The CDR3 consists of 15 residues. J was trimmed by 3 bases and V by 7 bases; bases with no gene match: 8. Germline assignment: CDR1 MNHNS and CDR2 SASEGT. CDR3 nucleotides: TGTGCCAGCACAGCGGGGCGGTTGGACACCGGGGAGCTGTTTTTT. Translating it yields CASTAGRLDTGELFF.

In this sample, this clonotype turned up many times. The chain couples TRBV7-2 to TRBJ1-4; D possibly corresponds to TRBD1 (6 bases). Deletions cut 5 bases from V and 0 bases from J, with 19 bases between. The CDR3 extends over 18 amino acids. Germline V gene sequence: CDR1 SGHTA, CDR2 FQGNSA. CDR3 in amino acids: CASSPHGDRSPTNEKLFF. The CDR3 nucleotides are TGTGCCAGCAGCCCCCATGGCGACAGGTCCCCAACTAATGAAAAACTGTTTTTT.

This clonotype was seen many times. The V and J genes are TRBV7-2 and TRBJ2-5; D may be TRBD2 (6 bases). The germline CDR1 and CDR2 sequences are SGHTA and FQGNSA. Trimming removed 4 bases from V and 2 bases from J, with 23 bases in between. This CDR3 comprises 18 residues. CDR3 nucleotide sequence: TGTGCCAGCAGCTCGGCCTATCGGGAGCCCGGTTCACAAGAGACCCAGTACTTC. It specifies CASSSAYREPGSQETQYF. The variable domain in full, with the rest retrieved from reference TRBV7-2 and TRBJ2-5, is GAGVSQSPSNKVTEKGKDVELRCDPISGHTALYWYRQSLGQGLEFLIYFQGNSAPDKSGLPSDRFSAERTGGSVSTLTIQRTQQEDSAVYLCASSSAYREPGSQETQYFGPGTRLLVL.

This clonotype was seen a few times. The V call is TRBV9, the J call TRBJ2-2; D remains unclear. The CDR3 is made up of 15 amino acids. Trimming cost V 4 bases and J 3 bases, with 13 bases left between them. Looked up from germline, CDR1 is SGDLS and CDR2 is YYNGEE. CDR3 nucleotide sequence: TGTGCCAGCAGCCCCATGTTGGCGGACACCGGGGAGCTGTTTTTT. Translated, it gives CASSPMLADTGELFF.

This clonotype was recorded a few times. V and J are TRBV13 and TRBJ2-7; 9 bases agree with TRBD2. Per the germline V gene, CDR1 is PRHDT and CDR2 is FYEKMQ (reference sequence). V gave up 3 bases and J gave up 6 bases; unmatched junction bases: 18. This CDR3 is built from 18 residues. CDR3 residues: CASSFPGTITGTSSEQYF. Written as DNA, the CDR3 is TGTGCCAGCAGCTTTCCCGGGACGATTACCGGGACTAGCTCCGAGCAGTACTTC.

This clonotype was observed many times. The gene calls are TRBV2 and TRBJ1-5; D is ambiguous. The CDR3 has 13 residues. CDR1 is SNHLY and CDR2 is FYNNEI in the germline V gene. V lost 4 bases and J 9 bases, leaving 13 bases between the germline ends. This chain's CDR3 is CASSGEVGAPQHF. The CDR3 nucleotides are TGTGCCAGCAGTGGTGAAGTTGGCGCGCCCCAGCATTTT.

In its sample, this clonotype was seen many times. This rearrangement joins TRBV29-1 to TRBJ1-1; the match to TRBD1 covers 11 bases. The CDR3 is made up of 13 amino acids. Germline V gives CDR1 SQVTM, CDR2 ANQGSEA. V shed 6 bases and J 1 base; nucleotides not matched to a gene: 1. The CDR3 sequence is CSVGTGGNTEAFF. The CDR3 bases are TGCAGCGTGGGGACAGGGGGGAACACTGAAGCTTTCTTT.

This clonotype appeared a few times. The CDR3 reads CSAPDFWGGRTEAFF. The CDR3 nucleotides read TGCAGTGCTCCGGACTTCTGGGGGGGACGGACTGAAGCTTTCTTT. The J gene is TRBJ1-1, the V gene TRBV20-1; a possible D gene is TRBD1 (5 bases). Germline V gene sequence: CDR1 DFQATT, CDR2 SNEGSKA (reference sequence). This CDR3 spans 15 amino acids. Trimming took 5 bases from V and 5 from J, leaving 21 bases between them.

The chain links TRBV6-1 to TRBJ2-1; D gene ambiguous. CDR1 and CDR2 from the germline V gene are MNHNS and SASEGT. The CDR3 consists of 15 residues. Trimming took 1 base from V and 1 from J, leaving 8 bases between them. CDR3 residues: CASSEGPVSYNEQFF. The CDR3 DNA reads TGTGCCAGCAGTGAAGGACCAGTGTCCTACAATGAGCAGTTCTTC.

Worth noting for this clonotype: A read error may explain this, as a much larger clone is one base away. The V gene is TRBV3-1, the J gene TRBJ1-5, with D tentatively TRBD1 (6 bases). V was shortened by 6 bases and J by 5 bases, with 11 bases between the two germline ends. From germline, CDR1 is LGHDT and CDR2 YNNKEL (reference sequence). There are 13 residues in the CDR3. CDR3 amino acids: CASSRTVDQPQHF. The CDR3 DNA sequence: TGTGCCAGCAGTCGGACAGTGGATCAGCCCCAGCATTTT.

In DNA form, the CDR3 reads TGTGCCACCAGTCCGACTAGCCACACCGGGGAGCTGTTTTTT. Amino acid sequence: CATSPTSHTGELFF. The V gene is TRBV24-1, the J gene TRBJ2-2; 7 nucleotides match TRBD2. Germline CDR1 and CDR2: KGHDR and SFDVKD. This CDR3 has 14 amino acids. J lost 3 bases, V lost 6 bases, and 3 bases had no gene match.

This clonotype was counted at least ten times. J is TRBJ1-1 and V is TRBV3-1; D uncertain. The CDR3 covers 14 residues. V lost 1 base and J 1 base, leaving 7 bases between the germline ends. Germline CDR1 LGHDT, CDR2 YNNKEL (reference sequence). Written as DNA, the CDR3 is TGTGCCAGCAGCCAAGGGGGAGGGAACACTGAAGCTTTCTTT. Protein product: CASSQGGGNTEAFF. Looking up the rest from reference TRBV3-1 and TRBJ1-1 gives the full variable domain: DTAVSQTPKYLVTQMGNDKSIKCEQNLGHDTMYWYKQDSKKFLKIMFSYNNKELIINETVPNRFSPKSPDKAHLNLHINSLELGDSAVYFCASSQGGGNTEAFFGQGTRLTVV.

This clonotype was detected only a few times. This rearrangement joins TRBV27 to TRBJ1-6, with D unresolved. There are 14 residues in the CDR3. With 9 bases removed from V and 7 bases from J, the gap between germline ends came to 16 bases. Per germline, CDR1 MNHEY and CDR2 SMNVEV (reference sequence). The CDR3 reads CASSRQSLNSPLHF. The CDR3 nucleotides read TGTGCCAGTTCGAGGCAGTCCCTAAATTCACCCCTCCACTTT.